The 25 T cell receptor beta chains given below trace back to one sample, sequenced in a study of T cell repertoires in cytomegalovirus infection. TCRdb itself ran the reads through MiXCR, one entry per CDR3 protein. The data show hundreds of thousands of distinct CDR3 sequences, 20% to 25% seen once. Sequenced sample: CD8+ T cells from PBMCs. The receptors stem from a human donor in good health (CMV status not recorded). Some clones in this sample may be carry-over from other donors' samples.

The chain recombines TRBV20-1 with TRBJ2-7; TRBD1 aligns across 7 bases. Trimming removed 2 bases from V and 3 bases from J; junction bases left unmatched: 4. CDR3 size: 13 residues. Germline V gene sequence: CDR1 DFQATT, CDR2 SNEGSKA (reference sequence). The DNA of the CDR3 is TGCAGTGCTAGACCGGGACAGAGCTACGAGCAGTACTTC. Translation gives CSARPGQSYEQYF.

This clonotype was detected ten times or more. The genes are TRBV5-4 and TRBJ1-1; D ambiguous. The CDR3 consists of 16 residues. Germline loops: CDR1 SGHNT, CDR2 YYREEE (reference sequence). V dropped 4 bases and J dropped 3 bases, with 19 bases sitting between them. The CDR3 DNA reads TGTGCCAGCAGCGGGCCGGGCAGACACCTGGACACTGAAGCTTTCTTT. This encodes CASSGPGRHLDTEAFF.

This clonotype was observed a few times. The chain carries TRBV28 and TRBJ2-7, with D unresolved. The V end was cut by 6 bases, the J end by 5 bases, with 17 bases between. Germline CDR1 is MDHEN and CDR2 is SYDVKM. This CDR3 has 14 residues. CDR3 sequence reads: CASSPILGGHEQYV. The CDR3 nucleotides are TGTGCCAGCAGCCCCATCTTGGGCGGACACGAGCAGTACGTC.

This clonotype was detected ten times or more. The chain's CDR3 is CASSLSRGYTF. Written as DNA, the CDR3 is TGTGCCAGCAGCTTAAGCAGGGGTTACACCTTC. The chain links TRBV7-2 to TRBJ1-2, with a weak D call TRBD1 (6 bases). The CDR3 is 11 amino acids. The V gene lost 2 bases and the J gene lost 11 bases, with 9 bases spanning the gap. Germline values: CDR1 SGHTA, CDR2 FQGNSA.

This chain connects TRBV6-6 to TRBJ1-5; TRBD1 might be the D (5 bases). The V and J ends lost 0 bases and 10 bases respectively, with 13 bases between them. CDR3 length equals 14 residues. From germline, CDR1 is MNHNY and CDR2 SVGAGI (reference sequence). CDR3 DNA: TGTGCCAGCAGTTACTCGAGCAGGGATGATCCCCAGCATTTT. Translation: CASSYSSRDDPQHF.

This chain connects TRBV13 to TRBJ2-1; D is ambiguous. Trimming removed 5 bases at V and 7 bases at J, with 9 bases between. This CDR3 spans 12 amino acids. Germline CDR1 PRHDT, CDR2 FYEKMQ (reference sequence). The CDR3 protein is CASSLTWNEQFF. The CDR3 bases are TGTGCCAGCAGCCTCACTTGGAATGAGCAGTTCTTC.

This clonotype occurred a few times. CDR3 DNA sequence: TGTGCCAGCAGCTCAGCCTGGACAGAATTTTATGGCTACACCTTC. Residues: CASSSAWTEFYGYTF. This chain links TRBV7-9 with TRBJ1-2; a weak D match, TRBD1 (6 bases). Per the germline V gene, CDR1 is SEHNR and CDR2 is FQNEAQ (reference sequence). Trimming pared 4 bases from V and 5 bases from J, leaving 17 bases between. The CDR3 runs 15 residues.

This sequence joins TRBV5-4 and TRBJ2-7; D is perhaps TRBD1 (5 bases). V shed 5 bases and J shed 4 bases, with 19 bases lying between them. CDR1 and CDR2 (germline): SGHNT, YYREEE (reference sequence). The CDR3 is 15 amino acids. In DNA, the CDR3 is TGTGCCAGCAGTCCCGGACACTCTCCCTCATACGAGCAGTACTTC. It encodes CASSPGHSPSYEQYF.

As regards this clonotype: A much more abundant neighbour one base away suggests this may be a read error. The chain is built from TRBV7-2 and TRBJ2-5; 7 nucleotides agree with TRBD2. The CDR3 length is 17 residues. Germline V CDR1 and CDR2: SGHTA, FQGNSA. The CDR3 here is CANSLGYGDYRLETQYF. Written as DNA, the CDR3 is TGTGCCAACAGCTTAGGATACGGGGACTACCGCTTGGAGACCCAGTACTTC.

CDR3 region: CATGTSGGNGGNIQYF. The CDR3 nucleotides are TGCGCCACCGGGACTAGCGGGGGGAATGGAGGAAACATTCAGTACTTC. The chain combines TRBV4-1 with TRBJ2-4, with 15 bases matching TRBD2. J was trimmed by 6 bases and V by 10 bases; bases with no gene match: 10. Per germline, CDR1 MGHRA and CDR2 YSYEKL. The length of the CDR3 is 16 residues.

The rearrangement joins TRBV7-9 to TRBJ1-1; a possible D gene is TRBD1 (5 bases). The germline V gene encodes CDR1 SEHNR and CDR2 FQNEAQ (reference sequence). V lost 3 bases and J 5 bases, leaving 13 bases between the germline ends. The CDR3 runs to 14 residues. The DNA for the CDR3 is TGTGCCAGCAGCTTTGGTCGAGGGGAAACTGAAGCTTTCTTT. Amino acids: CASSFGRGETEAFF.

This clonotype came up many times. The chain links TRBV7-8 to TRBJ1-4; TRBD1 might be the D (5 bases). Trimming left V 4 bases short and J 5 bases short, with 17 bases between. This CDR3 has 16 amino acids. Germline V lookup: CDR1 SGHVS, CDR2 FQNEAQ. The CDR3 protein is CASSSERGTINEKLFF. DNA for the CDR3: TGTGCCAGCAGCTCCGAAAGGGGAACGATAAATGAAAAACTGTTTTTT.

The gene calls are TRBV29-1 and TRBJ1-2; D is unclear. This CDR3 is built from 16 residues. V was trimmed by 4 bases and J by 1 base, leaving 19 bases between them. Germline values: CDR1 SQVTM, CDR2 ANQGSEA. The CDR3 region is CSVGGYVSDFNYGYTF. The CDR3 DNA follows: TGCAGCGTTGGGGGATACGTGTCGGACTTTAACTATGGCTACACCTTC.

This clonotype was seen repeatedly, ten times or more. This rearrangement joins TRBV2 to TRBJ1-5, with 10 bases fitting TRBD1. J was trimmed by 1 base and V by 5 bases; bases with no gene match: 2. The CDR3 is 15 amino acids. Germline V gene sequence: CDR1 SNHLY, CDR2 FYNNEI. CDR3 in DNA: TGTGCCAGCAGTTGGGACAGGGGAAGCAATCAGCCCCAGCATTTT. Its protein is CASSWDRGSNQPQHF.

The chain recombines TRBV2 with TRBJ2-6; perhaps TRBD1 as D (6 bases). Germline V lookup: CDR1 SNHLY, CDR2 FYNNEI. Deletions cut 1 base from V and 4 bases from J, with 14 bases between. The CDR3 consists of 17 residues. The CDR3 coding sequence is TGTGCCAGCAGTGAAGACGGCAGGACAGAAGGGGCCAACGTCCTGACTTTC. Protein sequence: CASSEDGRTEGANVLTF. Filled out from reference TRBV2 and TRBJ2-6, the complete variable domain reads EPEVTQTPSHQVTQMGQEVILRCVPISNHLYFYWYRQILGQKVEFLVSFYNNEISEKSEIFDDQFSVERPDGSNFTLKIRSTKLEDSAMYFCASSEDGRTEGANVLTFGAGSRLTVL.

In its sample, this clonotype was seen a few times. The chain carries TRBV7-6 and TRBJ2-1, with TRBD1 matching over 8 bases. CDR3 size: 16 residues. Per germline, CDR1 SGHVS and CDR2 FNYEAQ. J lost 5 bases, V lost 5 bases, and 11 bases had no gene match. Here the CDR3 DNA reads TGTGCCAGCAGCCGAACAGGGGGTTACTTCAACAATGAGCAGTTCTTC. This gives the protein CASSRTGGYFNNEQFF.

This clonotype was detected many times. This rearrangement joins TRBV6-1 to TRBJ2-7; D is unclear. V lost 7 bases and J 3 bases, leaving 22 bases between the germline ends. The germline CDR1 and CDR2 sequences are MNHNS and SASEGT. This CDR3 contains 16 residues. Here the CDR3 DNA reads TGTGCCAGCAAGGAATTCCTAGACGGAATGGTCTACGAGCAGTACGTC. Translating gives CASKEFLDGMVYEQYV.

The chain has TRBV5-4 and TRBJ2-7; TRBD1 matches at 9 bases. V gave up 4 bases and J gave up 2 bases; unmatched junction bases: 16. The CDR3 length is 18 residues. Germline assignment: CDR1 SGHNT and CDR2 YYREEE (reference sequence). The CDR3 spells CASSHYPGTGTSTYEQYV. The CDR3 DNA reads as TGTGCCAGCAGCCACTACCCTGGGACAGGGACCTCAACCTACGAGCAGTACGTC.

Only a few counts were recorded for this clonotype. The chain uses TRBV13 and TRBJ2-7; 7 positions match TRBD1. The CDR3 is made up of 14 amino acids. Germline CDR1 PRHDT, CDR2 FYEKMQ (reference sequence). Trimming cost V 4 bases and J 3 bases; bases outside gene matches: 6. In nucleotides, the CDR3 is TGTGCCAGCAGCTCTTGGGACAGTAGCTACGAGCAGTACTTC. Encoded protein: CASSSWDSSYEQYF.

Worth noting for this clonotype: A clone one base away is much larger, so this may be a read error. The chain is built from TRBV7-6 and TRBJ2-3; TRBD2 is a possible D gene (6 bases). Germline V gene data show CDR1 as SGHVS and CDR2 as FNYEAQ. The CDR3 is made up of 15 amino acids. CDR3 in DNA: TGTGTCAGCAGCGCCCGTCGGGACTCCACAGATACGCAGTATTTT. Translated, it gives CVSSARRDSTDTQYF.

The chain employs TRBV6-2 or TRBV6-3 and TRBJ1-1, with 8 nucleotides matching TRBD1. CDR1 is MNHEY and CDR2 is SVGEGT in the germline V gene. This CDR3 is built from 13 residues. Trimming at V came to 6 bases and at J to 7 bases, leaving 7 bases not matched to a gene. The CDR3 DNA is TGTGCCAGCAGATGGGACAGGCGAATTGAAGCTTTCTTT. It yields the protein CASRWDRRIEAFF.

V is TRBV7-9 and J is TRBJ1-2; the D gene is possibly TRBD1 (5 bases). Per germline, CDR1 SEHNR and CDR2 FQNEAQ (reference sequence). The CDR3 has 16 residues. Trimming pared 7 bases from V and 6 bases from J, leaving 24 bases between. The CDR3 reads CASTGPRRGWVDGYTF. For the CDR3, the DNA is TGTGCCAGCACCGGACCCCGGCGGGGGTGGGTGGATGGCTACACCTTC.

This clonotype was recorded a few times. The chain couples TRBV6-2 or TRBV6-3 to TRBJ2-1; TRBD1 or TRBD2 may be the D gene (5 bases each). Germline V gives CDR1 MNHEY, CDR2 SVGEGT. Trimming stripped 2 bases from V and 0 bases from J, with 17 bases between. The CDR3 spans 18 residues. DNA for the CDR3: TGTGCCAGCAGTTACAACTGGGTGGATGGGGGCTCCTACAATGAGCAGTTCTTC. This gives the protein CASSYNWVDGGSYNEQFF.

The rearrangement links TRBV29-1 to TRBJ1-1, with TRBD1 matching over 7 bases. V was clipped by 7 bases and J by 1 base; unmatched bases: 9. Germline values: CDR1 SQVTM, CDR2 ANQGSEA. CDR3 length equals 14 residues. DNA for the CDR3: TGCAGCGCCGGGACAGCTGGATGGAACACTGAAGCTTTCTTT. Amino acid sequence: CSAGTAGWNTEAFF.

This clonotype was recorded a few times. This chain connects TRBV29-1 to TRBJ2-1; TRBD2 matches 13 bases. Germline V gene lookup returns CDR1 SQVTM and CDR2 ANQGSEA. Trimming at V came to 1 base and at J to 4 bases, leaving 7 bases not matched to a gene. The CDR3 is 17 residues long. In DNA, the CDR3 is TGCAGCGTTGAAGGTCTAGGACTAGCGGGGGAATACAATGAGCAGTTCTTC. Translation gives CSVEGLGLAGEYNEQFF.